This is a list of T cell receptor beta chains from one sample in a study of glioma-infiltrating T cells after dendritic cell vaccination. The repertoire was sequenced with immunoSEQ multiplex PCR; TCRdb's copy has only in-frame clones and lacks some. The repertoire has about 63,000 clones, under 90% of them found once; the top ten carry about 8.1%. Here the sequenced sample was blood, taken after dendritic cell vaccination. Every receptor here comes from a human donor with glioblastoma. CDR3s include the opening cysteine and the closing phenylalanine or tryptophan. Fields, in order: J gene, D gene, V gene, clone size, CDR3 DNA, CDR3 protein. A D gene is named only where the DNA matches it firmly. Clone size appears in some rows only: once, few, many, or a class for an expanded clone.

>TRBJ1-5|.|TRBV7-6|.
TGTGCCAGCAGCAACGGGACAACTTTGAGCAATCAGCCCCAGCATTTT
CASSNGTTLSNQPQHF
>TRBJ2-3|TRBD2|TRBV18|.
TGTGCCAGCTCCGCCCTAGCGGAAAGCACAGATACGCAGTATTTT
CASSALAESTDTQYF
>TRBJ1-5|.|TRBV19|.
TGTGCCAGTAGTATTCCCTATAGCAATCAGCCCCAGCATTTT
CASSIPYSNQPQHF
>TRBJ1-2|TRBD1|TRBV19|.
TGTGCCAGTAGTCTGGGGACAGGGAATGGCTACACCTTC
CASSLGTGNGYTF
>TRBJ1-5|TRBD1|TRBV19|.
TGTGCCAGTAGTATAGCCGGGACAGGGGGTTACGTTCAGCCCCAGCATTTT
CASSIAGTGGYVQPQHF
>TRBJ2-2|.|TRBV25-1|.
TGTGCCAGCAGTGACACAGGGACGGCCGGGGAGCTGTTTTTT
CASSDTGTAGELFF
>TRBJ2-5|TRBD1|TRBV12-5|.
TGTGCTAGTGGTTTGGGGACAGGTGGGCAAGAGACCCAGTACTTC
CASGLGTGGQETQYF
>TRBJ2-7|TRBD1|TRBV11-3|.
TGTGCCAGCAGCACCCACTCGACAGGGGGGACCTACGAGCAGTACTTC
CASSTHSTGGTYEQYF
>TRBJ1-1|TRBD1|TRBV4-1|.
TGCGCCAGCAGCCAAGTGACGACAGGGGTGAACACTGAAGCTTTCTTT
CASSQVTTGVNTEAFF
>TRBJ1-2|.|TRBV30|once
TGTGCCTGGAGGATGACCACAGGACCCGCTAACTATGGCTACACCTTC
CAWRMTTGPANYGYTF
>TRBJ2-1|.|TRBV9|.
TGTGCCAGCAGCGTCCTGAGCGGTGAGCAGTTCTTC
CASSVLSGEQFF
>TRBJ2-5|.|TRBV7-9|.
TGTGCCAGCAGCTTAGTAACACCGCTCCAAGAGACCCAGTACTTC
CASSLVTPLQETQYF
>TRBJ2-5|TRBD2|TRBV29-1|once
TGCAGCGTTGTTCCCCATCAGGTCCGGGGGGGCCCCCCAAGGACCCAGTACTTC
CSVVPHQVRGGPPRTQYF
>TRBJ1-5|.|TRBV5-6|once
TGTGCCAGCAGCGCAGGGATATCGAATCGGCCCCAGCATTTT
CASSAGISNRPQHF
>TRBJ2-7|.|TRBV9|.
TGTGCCAGCAGCGTAGGTCCTACCTACGAGCAGTACTTC
CASSVGPTYEQYF
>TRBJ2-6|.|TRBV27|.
TGTGCCAGCAGTTTATATGGGGGCAGTGGGGCCAACGTCCTGACTTTC
CASSLYGGSGANVLTF
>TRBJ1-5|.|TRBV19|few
TGTGCCAGTAGTCAAACCTTATCGGGGCAGCCCCAGCATTTT
CASSQTLSGQPQHF
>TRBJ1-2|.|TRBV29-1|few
TGCAGCGTTGAAGGGGGGGGCGGCTACACCTTC
CSVEGGGGYTF
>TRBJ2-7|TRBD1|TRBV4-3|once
TGCGCCAGCAGCCGGGAACCAGGGACAGGGATAAACTACGAGCAGTACTTC
CASSREPGTGINYEQYF
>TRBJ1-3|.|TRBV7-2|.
TGTGCCAGCAGCTTACAGGGTGCTAGAAACACCATATATTTT
CASSLQGARNTIYF
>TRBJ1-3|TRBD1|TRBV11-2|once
TGTGCCAGCAGCAGTGGACAGGCCTCTGGAAACACCATATATTTT
CASSSGQASGNTIYF